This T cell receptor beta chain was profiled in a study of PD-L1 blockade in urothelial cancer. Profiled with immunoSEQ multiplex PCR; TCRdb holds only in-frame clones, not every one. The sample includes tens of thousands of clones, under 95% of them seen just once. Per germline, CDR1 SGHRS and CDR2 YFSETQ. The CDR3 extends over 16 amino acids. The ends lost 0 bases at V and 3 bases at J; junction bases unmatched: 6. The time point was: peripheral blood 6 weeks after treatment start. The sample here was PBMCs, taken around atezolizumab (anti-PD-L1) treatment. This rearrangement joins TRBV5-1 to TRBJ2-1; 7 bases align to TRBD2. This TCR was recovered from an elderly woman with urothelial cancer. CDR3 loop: CASSLVASGNYNEQFF. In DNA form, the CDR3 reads TGCGCCAGCAGCTTGGTGGCTAGCGGAAACTACAATGAGCAGTTCTTC.